The next 6 T cell receptor beta chains were all read from a single sample in a study of cytomegalovirus exposure and HLA in healthy donors. The PCR used 60 Vbeta and 13 Jbeta primers. Only in-frame clones appear in the TCRdb table, and some are missing; sequencing was by immunoSEQ multiplex PCR. The sample shows 130,000 to 150,000 clones, roughly four fifths of them seen only once. Sequencing was performed on PBMCs. The source of these receptors is a woman aged 50 to 60 in good health and CMV-seronegative.

With regard to this clone: Other DNA sequences from this sample encode an identical CDR3 as well. This chain uses TRBV15 with TRBJ1-2, with D unresolved. CDR1 and CDR2 (germline): LNHNV, YYDKDF (reference sequence). CDR3 size: 13 residues. Deletions cut 0 bases from V and 6 bases from J, with 8 bases between. This chain's CDR3 is CATSREEGDGYTF. CDR3 DNA sequence: TGTGCCACCAGCAGAGAGGAAGGAGATGGCTACACCTTC.

CDR3 region: CASSAAGGSTDTQYF. The CDR3 coding sequence is TGTGCCAGCAGCGCAGCGGGGGGGAGCACAGATACGCAGTATTTT. This sequence joins TRBV11-1 and TRBJ2-3; 10 bases fit TRBD2. Germline CDR1 reads SGHAT; CDR2 reads FQDESV (reference sequence). V dropped 5 bases and J dropped 0; count of bases not matched to a gene: 2. This CDR3 region has 15 residues.

The CDR3, as DNA: TGTGCCAGCAGCCAAGATACAGTCACAGATACGCAGTATTTT. It translates to CASSQDTVTDTQYF. The chain employs TRBV4-2 and TRBJ2-3; D call uncertain. The CDR3 is 14 amino acids. Germline CDR1 LGHNA, CDR2 YNFKEQ. The V and J ends lost 0 bases and 2 bases respectively, with 6 bases between them.

The gene calls are TRBV7-9 and TRBJ2-5; 10 nucleotides align to TRBD1. There are 15 residues in the CDR3. Germline CDR1 SEHNR, CDR2 FQNEAQ (reference sequence). The J segment lost 5 bases and the V segment lost 2 bases, leaving 5 bases of the junction unmatched. CDR3 bases: TGTGCCAGCAGCTTATTGGACAGGGGGAGGGAGACCCAGTACTTC. Its translation: CASSLLDRGRETQYF.

The gene calls are TRBV29-1 and TRBJ1-3; 9 nucleotides line up with TRBD1. J was trimmed by 2 bases and V by 7 bases; bases with no gene match: 15. Germline CDR1 and CDR2: SQVTM and ANQGSEA. The CDR3 runs to 17 residues. CDR3 DNA sequence: TGCAGCGCCGTACGCCCCGGACAGGGGAGTCCTGGAAACACCATATATTTT. Translated: CSAVRPGQGSPGNTIYF.

The chain employs TRBV6-6 and TRBJ1-5; possibly TRBD1 for D (6 bases). This CDR3 contains 16 residues. With 2 bases removed from V and 3 bases from J, the gap between germline ends came to 14 bases. Germline CDR1 MNHNY, CDR2 SVGAGI (reference sequence). CDR3 loop: CASSYGGQNINQPQHF. The CDR3 DNA is TGTGCCAGCAGTTACGGTGGACAGAATATCAATCAGCCCCAGCATTTT.